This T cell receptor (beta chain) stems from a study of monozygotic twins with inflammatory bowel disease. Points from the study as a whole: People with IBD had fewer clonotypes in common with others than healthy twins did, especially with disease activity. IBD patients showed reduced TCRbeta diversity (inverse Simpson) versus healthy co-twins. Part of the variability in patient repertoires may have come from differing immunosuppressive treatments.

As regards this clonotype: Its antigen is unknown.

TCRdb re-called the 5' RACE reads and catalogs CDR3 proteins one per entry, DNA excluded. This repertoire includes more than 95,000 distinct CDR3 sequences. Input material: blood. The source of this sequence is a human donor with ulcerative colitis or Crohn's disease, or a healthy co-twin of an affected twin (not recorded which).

CDR3 protein: CASSLDSPNTGELFF. The V and J genes are TRBV5-1 and TRBJ2-2; checking the TCRdb D call of TRBD2 is not possible without DNA. The germline gives CDR1 SGHRS, CDR2 YFSETQ. This CDR3 spans 15 amino acids. Together with reference TRBV5-1 and TRBJ2-2, the CDR3 gives the full variable domain: KAGVTQTPRYLIKTRGQQVTLSCSPISGHRSVSWYQQTPGQGLQFLFEYFSETQRNKGNFPGRFSGRQFSNSRSEMNVSTLELGDSALYLCASSLDSPNTGELFFGEGSRLTVL.